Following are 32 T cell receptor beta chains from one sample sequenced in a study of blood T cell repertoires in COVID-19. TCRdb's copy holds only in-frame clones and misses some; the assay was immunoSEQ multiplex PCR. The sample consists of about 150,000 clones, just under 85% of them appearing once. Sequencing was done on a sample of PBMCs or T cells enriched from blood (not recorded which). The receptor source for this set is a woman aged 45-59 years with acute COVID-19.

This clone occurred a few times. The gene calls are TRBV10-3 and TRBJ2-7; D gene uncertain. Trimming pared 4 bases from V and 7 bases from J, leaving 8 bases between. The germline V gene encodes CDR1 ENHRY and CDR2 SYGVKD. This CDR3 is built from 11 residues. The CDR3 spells CAISGEYEQYF. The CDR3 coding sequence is TGTGCCATCAGTGGCGAGTATGAGCAGTACTTC.

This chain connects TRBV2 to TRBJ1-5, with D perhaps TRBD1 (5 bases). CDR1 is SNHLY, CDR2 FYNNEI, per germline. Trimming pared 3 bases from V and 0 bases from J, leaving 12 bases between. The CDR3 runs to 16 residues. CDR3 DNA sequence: TGTGCCAGCAGTGAGGGCAGGGATTATAGCAATCAGCCCCAGCATTTT. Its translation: CASSEGRDYSNQPQHF.

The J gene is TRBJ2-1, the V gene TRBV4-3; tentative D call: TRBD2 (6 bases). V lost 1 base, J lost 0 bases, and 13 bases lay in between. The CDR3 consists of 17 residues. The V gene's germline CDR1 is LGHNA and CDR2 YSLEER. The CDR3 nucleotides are TGCGCCAGCAGCCAAGGTGTGGGGGGAAGCTCCTACAATGAGCAGTTCTTC. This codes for CASSQGVGGSSYNEQFF.

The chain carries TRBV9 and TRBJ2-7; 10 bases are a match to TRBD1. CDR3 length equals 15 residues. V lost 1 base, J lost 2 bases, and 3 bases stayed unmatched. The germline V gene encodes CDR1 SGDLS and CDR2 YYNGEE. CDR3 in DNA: TGTGCCAGCAGCGTAATGGGACAGGGGCCCTACGAGCAGTACTTC. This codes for CASSVMGQGPYEQYF.

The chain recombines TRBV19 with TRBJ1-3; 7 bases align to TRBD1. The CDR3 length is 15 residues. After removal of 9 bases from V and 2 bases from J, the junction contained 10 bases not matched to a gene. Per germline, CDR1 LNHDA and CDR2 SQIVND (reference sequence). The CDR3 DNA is TGTGCCAGCTTCCTGGACAGGTCCCCTGGAAACACCATATATTTT. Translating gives CASFLDRSPGNTIYF.

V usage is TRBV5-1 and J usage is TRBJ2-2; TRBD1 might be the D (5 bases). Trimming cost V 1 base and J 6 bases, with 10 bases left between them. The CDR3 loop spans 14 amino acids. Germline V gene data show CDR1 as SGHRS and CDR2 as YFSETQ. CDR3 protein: CASSLTGPPGELFF. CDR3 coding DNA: TGCGCCAGCAGCTTGACAGGACCTCCCGGGGAGCTGTTTTTT.

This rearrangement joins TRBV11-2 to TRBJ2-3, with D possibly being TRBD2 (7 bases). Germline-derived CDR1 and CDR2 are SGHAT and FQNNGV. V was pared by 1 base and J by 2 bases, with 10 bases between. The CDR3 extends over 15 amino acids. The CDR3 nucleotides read TGTGCCAGCAGCTTAGGGGAGGGGGACACAGATACGCAGTATTTT. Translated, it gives CASSLGEGDTDTQYF.

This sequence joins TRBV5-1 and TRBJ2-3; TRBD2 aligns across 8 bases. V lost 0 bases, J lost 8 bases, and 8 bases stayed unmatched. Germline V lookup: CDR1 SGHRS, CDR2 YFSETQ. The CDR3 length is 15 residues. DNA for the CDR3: TGCGCCAGCAGCTTGGGTCTGGGGAGCGGGGGTACGCAGTATTTT. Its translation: CASSLGLGSGGTQYF.

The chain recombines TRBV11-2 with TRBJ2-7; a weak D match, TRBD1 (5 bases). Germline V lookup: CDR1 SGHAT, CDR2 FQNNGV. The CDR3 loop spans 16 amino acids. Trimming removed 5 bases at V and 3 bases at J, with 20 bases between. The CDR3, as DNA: TGTGCCAGCAGCGCATTAACCAGGGTCTCGGGCTACGAGCAGTACTTC. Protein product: CASSALTRVSGYEQYF. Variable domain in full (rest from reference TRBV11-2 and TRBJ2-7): EAGVAQSPRYKIIEKRQSVAFWCNPISGHATLYWYQQILGQGPKLLIQFQNNGVVDDSQLPKDRFSAERLKGVDSTLKIQPAKLEDSAVYLCASSALTRVSGYEQYFGPGTRLTVT.

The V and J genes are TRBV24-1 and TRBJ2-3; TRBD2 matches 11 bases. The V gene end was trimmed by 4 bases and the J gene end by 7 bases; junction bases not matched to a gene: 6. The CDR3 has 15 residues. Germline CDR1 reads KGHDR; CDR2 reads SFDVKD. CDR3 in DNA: TGTGCCACCAGTGACCCGACTAGCGGGATCAATACGCAGTATTTT. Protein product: CATSDPTSGINTQYF.

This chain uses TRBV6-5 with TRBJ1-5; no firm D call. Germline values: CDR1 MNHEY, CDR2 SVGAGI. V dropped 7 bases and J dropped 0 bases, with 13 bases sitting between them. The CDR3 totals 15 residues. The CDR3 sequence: CASKPRLDSNQPQHF. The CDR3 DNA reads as TGTGCCAGCAAGCCTCGACTAGATAGCAATCAGCCCCAGCATTTT.

CDR3 in DNA: TGTGCCAGCAGCTTAGCCCAGATTAGCGGAAGCACAGATACGCAGTATTTT. Protein product: CASSLAQISGSTDTQYF. This sequence joins TRBV7-2 and TRBJ2-3; D may be TRBD2 (6 bases). Germline V gene lookup returns CDR1 SGHTA and CDR2 FQGNSA. The CDR3 is made up of 17 amino acids. V lost 0 bases, J lost 0 bases, and 13 bases lay in between.

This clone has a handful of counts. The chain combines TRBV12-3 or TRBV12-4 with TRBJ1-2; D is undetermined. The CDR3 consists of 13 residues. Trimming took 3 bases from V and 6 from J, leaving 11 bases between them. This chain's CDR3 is CASSFAGLDGYTF. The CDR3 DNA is TGTGCCAGCAGTTTCGCGGGATTGGATGGCTACACCTTC.

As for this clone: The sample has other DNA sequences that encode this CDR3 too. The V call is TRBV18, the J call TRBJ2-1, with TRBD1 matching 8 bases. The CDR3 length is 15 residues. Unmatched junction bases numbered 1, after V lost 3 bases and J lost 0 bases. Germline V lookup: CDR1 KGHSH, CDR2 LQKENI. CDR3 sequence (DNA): TGTGCCAGCTCACCTGGGACAGGCTCCTACAATGAGCAGTTCTTC. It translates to CASSPGTGSYNEQFF.

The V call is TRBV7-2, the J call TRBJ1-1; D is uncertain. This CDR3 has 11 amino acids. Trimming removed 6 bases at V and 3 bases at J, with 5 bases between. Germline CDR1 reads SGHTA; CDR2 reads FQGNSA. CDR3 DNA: TGTGCCAGCAGACGGGACACTGAAGCTTTCTTT. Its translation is CASRRDTEAFF.

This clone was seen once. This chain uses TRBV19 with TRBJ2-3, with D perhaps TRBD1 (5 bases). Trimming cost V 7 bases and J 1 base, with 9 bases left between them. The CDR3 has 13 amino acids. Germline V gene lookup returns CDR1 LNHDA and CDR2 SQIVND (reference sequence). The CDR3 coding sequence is TGTGCCAGTACCCCGACAGGCACAGATACGCAGTATTTT. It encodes CASTPTGTDTQYF.

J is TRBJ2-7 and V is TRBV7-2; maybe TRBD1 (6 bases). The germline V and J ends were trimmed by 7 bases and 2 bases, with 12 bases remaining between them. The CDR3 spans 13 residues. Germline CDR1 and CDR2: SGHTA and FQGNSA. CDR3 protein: CASTRAGAYEQYF. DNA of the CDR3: TGTGCCAGCACCCGGGCAGGGGCCTACGAGCAGTACTTC.

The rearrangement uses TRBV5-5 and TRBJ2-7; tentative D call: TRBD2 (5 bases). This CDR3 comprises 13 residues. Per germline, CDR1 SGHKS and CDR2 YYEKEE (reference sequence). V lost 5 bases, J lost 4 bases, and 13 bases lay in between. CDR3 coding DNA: TGTGCCAGCAGGCTGGTCGGCGGGTACGAGCAGTACTTC. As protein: CASRLVGGYEQYF. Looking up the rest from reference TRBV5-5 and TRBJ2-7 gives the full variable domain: DAGVTQSPTHLIKTRGQQVTLRCSPISGHKSVSWYQQVLGQGPQFIFQYYEKEERGRGNFPDRFSARQFPNYSSELNVNALLLGDSALYLCASRLVGGYEQYFGPGTRLTVT.

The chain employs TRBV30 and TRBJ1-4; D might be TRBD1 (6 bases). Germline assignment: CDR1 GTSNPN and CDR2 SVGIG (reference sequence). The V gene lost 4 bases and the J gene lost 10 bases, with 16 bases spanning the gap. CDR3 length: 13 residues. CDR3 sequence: CAWNPGGGRKLFF. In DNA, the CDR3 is TGTGCCTGGAACCCCGGGGGGGGGCGAAAACTGTTTTTT.

For the CDR3, the DNA is TGTGCCAGCAGTGCTTCCGGGACAGGCGGTGGCTACACCTTC. Translation: CASSASGTGGGYTF. The chain combines TRBV2 with TRBJ1-2; TRBD1 matches 8 bases. J lost 7 bases, V lost 4 bases, and 8 bases had no gene match. There are 14 residues in the CDR3. Looked up from germline, CDR1 is SNHLY and CDR2 is FYNNEI.

CDR3 sequence (DNA): TGTGCCATCAGTGAAGAAGGGACAGTTGGAACCGGCAGAGCTTTCTTT. Its protein is CAISEEGTVGTGRAFF. This chain links TRBV10-3 with TRBJ1-1, with 7 bases aligning to TRBD1. CDR1 and CDR2 from the germline V gene are ENHRY and SYGVKD. J lost 10 bases, V lost 3 bases, and 17 bases had no gene match. CDR3 size: 16 residues.

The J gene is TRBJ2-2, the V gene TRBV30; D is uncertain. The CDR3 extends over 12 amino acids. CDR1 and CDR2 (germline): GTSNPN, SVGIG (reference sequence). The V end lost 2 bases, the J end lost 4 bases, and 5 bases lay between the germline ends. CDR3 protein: CAWSQFTGELFF. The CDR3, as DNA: TGTGCCTGGAGTCAATTCACCGGGGAGCTGTTTTTT. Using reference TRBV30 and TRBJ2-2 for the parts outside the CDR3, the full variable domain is SQTIHQWPATLVQPVGSPLSLECTVEGTSNPNLYWYRQAAGRGLQLLFYSVGIGQISSEVPQNLSASRPQDRQFILSSKKLLLSDSGFYLCAWSQFTGELFFGEGSRLTVL.

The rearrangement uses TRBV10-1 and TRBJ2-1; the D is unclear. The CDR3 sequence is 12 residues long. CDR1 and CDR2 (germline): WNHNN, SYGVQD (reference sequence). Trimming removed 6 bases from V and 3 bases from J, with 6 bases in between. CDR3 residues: CASSPGYNEQFF. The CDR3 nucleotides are TGCGCCAGCAGCCCGGGCTACAATGAGCAGTTCTTC.

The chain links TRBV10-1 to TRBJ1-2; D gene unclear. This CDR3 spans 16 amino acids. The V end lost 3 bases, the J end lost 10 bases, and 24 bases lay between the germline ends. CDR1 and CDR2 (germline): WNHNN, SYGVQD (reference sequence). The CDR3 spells CASSEEPKPLTPPYTF. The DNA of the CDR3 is TGCGCCAGCAGTGAAGAACCGAAGCCACTTACCCCTCCCTACACCTTC.

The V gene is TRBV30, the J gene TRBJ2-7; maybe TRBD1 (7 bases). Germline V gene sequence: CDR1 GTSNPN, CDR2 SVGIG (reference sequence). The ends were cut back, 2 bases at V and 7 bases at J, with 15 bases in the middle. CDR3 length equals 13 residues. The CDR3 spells CAWSRGGAGEQYF. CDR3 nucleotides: TGTGCCTGGAGTCGAGGGGGCGCGGGGGAGCAGTACTTC.

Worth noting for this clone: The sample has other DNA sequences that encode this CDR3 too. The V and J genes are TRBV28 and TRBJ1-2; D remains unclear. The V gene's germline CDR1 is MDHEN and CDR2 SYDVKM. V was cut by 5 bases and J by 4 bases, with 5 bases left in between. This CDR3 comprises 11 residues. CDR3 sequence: CASSSRYGYTF. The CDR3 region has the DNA TGTGCCAGCAGTAGCCGCTATGGCTACACCTTC.

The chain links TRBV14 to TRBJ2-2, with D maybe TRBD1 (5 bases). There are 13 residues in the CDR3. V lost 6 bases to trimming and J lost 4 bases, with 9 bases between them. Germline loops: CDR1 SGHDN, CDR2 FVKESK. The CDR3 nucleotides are TGTGCCAGCAGAGGACAACCCACCGGGGAGCTGTTTTTT. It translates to CASRGQPTGELFF.

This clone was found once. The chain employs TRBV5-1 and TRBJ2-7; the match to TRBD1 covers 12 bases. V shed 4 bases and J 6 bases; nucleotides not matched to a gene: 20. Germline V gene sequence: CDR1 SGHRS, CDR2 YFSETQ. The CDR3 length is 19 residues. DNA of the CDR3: TGCGCCAGCAGCAAGGGGACAGGGGGCTCCCAAGTCTCCAGTTCCGAGCAGTACTTC. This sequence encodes CASSKGTGGSQVSSSEQYF.

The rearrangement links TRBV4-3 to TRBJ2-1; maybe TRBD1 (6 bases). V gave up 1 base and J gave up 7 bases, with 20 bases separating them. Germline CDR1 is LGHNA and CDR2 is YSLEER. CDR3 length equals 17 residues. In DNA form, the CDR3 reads TGCGCCAGCAGCCAAGCAATTTTAAAGGCAGGGGTGAATGAGCAGTTCTTC. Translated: CASSQAILKAGVNEQFF.

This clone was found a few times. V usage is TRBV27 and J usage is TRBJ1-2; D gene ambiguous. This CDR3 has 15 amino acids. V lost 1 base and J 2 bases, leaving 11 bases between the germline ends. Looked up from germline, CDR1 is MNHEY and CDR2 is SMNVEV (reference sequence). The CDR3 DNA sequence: TGTGCCAGCAGTTTATTATTGGGGAGAAACTATGGCTACACCTTC. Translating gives CASSLLLGRNYGYTF.

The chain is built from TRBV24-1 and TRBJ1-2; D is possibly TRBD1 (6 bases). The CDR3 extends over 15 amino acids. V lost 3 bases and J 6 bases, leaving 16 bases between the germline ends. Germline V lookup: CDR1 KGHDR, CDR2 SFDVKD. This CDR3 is CATSDPTGLHNGYTF. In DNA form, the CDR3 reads TGTGCCACCAGTGATCCGACAGGCCTCCATAATGGCTACACCTTC.

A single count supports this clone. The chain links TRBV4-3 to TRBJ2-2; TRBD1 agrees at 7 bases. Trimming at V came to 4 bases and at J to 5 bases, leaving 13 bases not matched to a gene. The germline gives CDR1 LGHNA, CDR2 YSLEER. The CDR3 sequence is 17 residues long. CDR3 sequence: CASSRAAGQDITGELFF. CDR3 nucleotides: TGCGCCAGCAGCCGAGCCGCTGGACAGGACATAACCGGGGAGCTGTTTTTT.